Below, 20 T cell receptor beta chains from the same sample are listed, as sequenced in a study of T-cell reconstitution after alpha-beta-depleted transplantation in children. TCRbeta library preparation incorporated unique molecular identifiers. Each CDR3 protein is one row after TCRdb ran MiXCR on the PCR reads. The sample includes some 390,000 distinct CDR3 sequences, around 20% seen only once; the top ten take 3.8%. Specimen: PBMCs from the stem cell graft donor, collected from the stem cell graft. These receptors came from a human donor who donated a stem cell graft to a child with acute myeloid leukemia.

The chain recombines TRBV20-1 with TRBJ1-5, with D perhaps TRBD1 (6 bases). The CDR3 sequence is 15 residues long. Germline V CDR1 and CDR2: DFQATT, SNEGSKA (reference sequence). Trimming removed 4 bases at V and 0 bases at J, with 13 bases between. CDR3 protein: CSAMAGASSNQPQHF. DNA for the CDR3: TGCAGTGCTATGGCGGGGGCTAGTAGCAATCAGCCCCAGCATTTT.

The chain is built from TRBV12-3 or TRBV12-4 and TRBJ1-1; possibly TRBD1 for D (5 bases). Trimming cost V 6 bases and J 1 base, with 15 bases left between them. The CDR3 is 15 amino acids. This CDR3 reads CASRRPGAPNTEAFF. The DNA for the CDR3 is TGTGCCAGCAGGAGACCCGGGGCACCGAACACTGAAGCTTTCTTT.

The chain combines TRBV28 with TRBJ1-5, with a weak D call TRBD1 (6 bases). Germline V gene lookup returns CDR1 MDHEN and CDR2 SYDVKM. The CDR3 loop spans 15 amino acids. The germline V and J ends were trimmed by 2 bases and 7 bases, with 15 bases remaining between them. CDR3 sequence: CASSLDTGSGQPQHF. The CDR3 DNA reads TGTGCCAGCAGTTTAGATACAGGGTCGGGCCAGCCCCAGCATTTT.

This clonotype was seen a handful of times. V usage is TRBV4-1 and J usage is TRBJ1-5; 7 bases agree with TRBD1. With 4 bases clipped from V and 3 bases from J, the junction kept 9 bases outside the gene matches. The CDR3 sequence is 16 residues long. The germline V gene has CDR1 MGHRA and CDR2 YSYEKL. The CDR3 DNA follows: TGCGCCAGCAGCCCGTTAAGACAGGGCCCCAATCAGCCCCAGCATTTT. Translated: CASSPLRQGPNQPQHF.

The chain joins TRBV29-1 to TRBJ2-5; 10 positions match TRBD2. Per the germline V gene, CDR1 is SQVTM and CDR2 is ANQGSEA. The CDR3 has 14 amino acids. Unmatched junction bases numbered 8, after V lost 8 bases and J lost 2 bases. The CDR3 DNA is TGCAGCAGTAGCGGGAGGACCATTCAAGAGACCCAGTACTTC. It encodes CSSSGRTIQETQYF.

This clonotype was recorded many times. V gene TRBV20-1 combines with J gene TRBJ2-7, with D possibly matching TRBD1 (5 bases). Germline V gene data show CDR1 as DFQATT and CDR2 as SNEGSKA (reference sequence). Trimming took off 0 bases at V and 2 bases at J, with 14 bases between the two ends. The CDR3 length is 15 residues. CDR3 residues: CSARDYNRPAYEQYF. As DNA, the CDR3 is TGCAGTGCTAGAGATTATAACAGGCCGGCCTACGAGCAGTACTTC.

The CDR3 DNA is TGTGCCAGCACCACACAGGGCTCTGAGCAGTTCTTC. It yields the protein CASTTQGSEQFF. The V and J genes are TRBV12-3 or TRBV12-4 and TRBJ2-1; a possible D gene is TRBD1 (6 bases). V lost 7 bases to trimming and J lost 9 bases, with 13 bases between them. The CDR3 runs 12 residues.

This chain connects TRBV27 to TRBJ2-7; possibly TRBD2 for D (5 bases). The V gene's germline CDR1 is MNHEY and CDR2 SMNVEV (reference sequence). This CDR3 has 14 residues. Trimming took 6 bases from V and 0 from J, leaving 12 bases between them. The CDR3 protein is CASSVSGNSYEQYF. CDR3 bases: TGTGCCAGCAGCGTGAGCGGAAACTCCTACGAGCAGTACTTC.

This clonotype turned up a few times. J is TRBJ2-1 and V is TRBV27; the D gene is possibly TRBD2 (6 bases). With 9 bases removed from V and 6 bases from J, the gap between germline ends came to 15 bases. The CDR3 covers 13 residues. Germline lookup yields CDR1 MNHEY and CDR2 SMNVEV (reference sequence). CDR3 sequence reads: CASCPGLRNEQFF. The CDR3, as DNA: TGTGCCAGTTGTCCGGGACTCCGCAATGAGCAGTTCTTC.

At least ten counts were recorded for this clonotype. CDR3 amino acids: CSARDRAGIHYGYTF. CDR3 in DNA: TGCAGTGCTAGAGATCGTGCCGGTATCCACTATGGCTACACCTTC. The genes are TRBV20-1 and TRBJ1-2; D ambiguous. The ends were cut back, 0 bases at V and 3 bases at J, with 14 bases in the middle. Per germline, CDR1 DFQATT and CDR2 SNEGSKA (reference sequence). This CDR3 has 15 amino acids.

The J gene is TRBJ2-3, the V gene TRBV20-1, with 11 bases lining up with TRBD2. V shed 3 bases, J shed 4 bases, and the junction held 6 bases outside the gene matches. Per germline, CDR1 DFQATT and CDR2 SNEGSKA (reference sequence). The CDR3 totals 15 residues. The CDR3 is CSARRLAGLSDTQYF. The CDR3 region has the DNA TGCAGTGCTAGGAGACTAGCGGGGCTTTCAGATACGCAGTATTTT.

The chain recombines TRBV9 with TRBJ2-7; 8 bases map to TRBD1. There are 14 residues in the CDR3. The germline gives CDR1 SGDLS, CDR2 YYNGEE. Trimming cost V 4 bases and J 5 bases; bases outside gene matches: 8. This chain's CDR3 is CASSKDRGRDEQYF. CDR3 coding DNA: TGTGCCAGCAGCAAAGACAGGGGCCGGGACGAGCAGTACTTC.

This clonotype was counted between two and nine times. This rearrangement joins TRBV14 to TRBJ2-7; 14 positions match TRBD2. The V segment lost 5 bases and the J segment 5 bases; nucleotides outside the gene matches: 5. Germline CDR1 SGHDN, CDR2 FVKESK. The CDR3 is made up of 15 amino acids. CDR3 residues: CASSNLGLAGDEQYF. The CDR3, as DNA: TGTGCCAGCAGCAATCTGGGACTAGCGGGAGACGAGCAGTACTTC.

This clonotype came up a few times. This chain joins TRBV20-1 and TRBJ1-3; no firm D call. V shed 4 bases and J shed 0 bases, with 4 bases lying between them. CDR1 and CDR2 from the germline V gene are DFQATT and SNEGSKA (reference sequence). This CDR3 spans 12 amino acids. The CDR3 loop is CSATASGNTIYF. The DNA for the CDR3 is TGCAGTGCTACCGCCTCTGGAAACACCATATATTTT.

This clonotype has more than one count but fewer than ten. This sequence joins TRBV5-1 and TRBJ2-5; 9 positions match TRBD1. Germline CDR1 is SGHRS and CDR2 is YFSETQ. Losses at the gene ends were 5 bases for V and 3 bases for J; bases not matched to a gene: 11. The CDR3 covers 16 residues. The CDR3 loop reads CASRGRDRDIEETQYF. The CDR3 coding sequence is TGCGCCAGCAGAGGGAGGGACAGGGACATTGAAGAGACCCAGTACTTC.

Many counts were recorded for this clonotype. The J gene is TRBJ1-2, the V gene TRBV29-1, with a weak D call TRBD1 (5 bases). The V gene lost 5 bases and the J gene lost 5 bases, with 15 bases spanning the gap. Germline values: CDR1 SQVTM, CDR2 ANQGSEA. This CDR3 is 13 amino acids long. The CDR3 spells CSVYTGPSYGYTF. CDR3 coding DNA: TGCAGCGTTTACACAGGACCATCATATGGCTACACCTTC. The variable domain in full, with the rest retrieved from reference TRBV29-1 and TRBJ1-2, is SAVISQKPSRDICQRGTSLTIQCQVDSQVTMMFWYRQQPGQSLTLIATANQGSEATYESGFVIDKFPISRPNLTFSTLTVSNMSPEDSSIYLCSVYTGPSYGYTFGSGTRLTVV.

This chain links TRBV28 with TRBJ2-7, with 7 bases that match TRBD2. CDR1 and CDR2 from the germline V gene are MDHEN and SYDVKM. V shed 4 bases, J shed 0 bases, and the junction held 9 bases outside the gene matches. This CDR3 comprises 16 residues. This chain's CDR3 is CASSSGRRTSSYEQYF. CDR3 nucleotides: TGTGCCAGCAGTTCTGGACGGAGGACTAGCTCCTACGAGCAGTACTTC.

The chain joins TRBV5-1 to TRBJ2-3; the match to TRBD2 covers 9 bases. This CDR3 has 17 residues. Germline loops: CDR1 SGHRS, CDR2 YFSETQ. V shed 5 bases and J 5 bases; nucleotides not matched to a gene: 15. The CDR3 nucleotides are TGCGCCAGCAGGCCGACGCCCAGCGGGAGGCGGGAAGATACGCAGTATTTT. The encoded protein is CASRPTPSGRREDTQYF.

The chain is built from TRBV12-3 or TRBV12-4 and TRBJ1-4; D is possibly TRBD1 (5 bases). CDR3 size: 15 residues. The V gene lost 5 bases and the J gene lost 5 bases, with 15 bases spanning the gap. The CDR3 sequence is CASSPEGTENEKLFF. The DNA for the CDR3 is TGTGCCAGCAGTCCCGAGGGGACGGAGAATGAAAAACTGTTTTTT.

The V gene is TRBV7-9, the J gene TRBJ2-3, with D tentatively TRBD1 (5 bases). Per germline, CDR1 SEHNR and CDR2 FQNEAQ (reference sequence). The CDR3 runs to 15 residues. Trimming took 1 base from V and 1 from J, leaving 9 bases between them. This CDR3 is CASSLGQYRTDTQYF. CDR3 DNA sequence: TGTGCCAGCAGCTTAGGACAGTACCGCACAGATACGCAGTATTTT.